A single sample is the source of the 11 T cell receptor beta chains below, sequenced in a study of blood T cell repertoires in COVID-19. Using immunoSEQ multiplex PCR, the repertoire was profiled, and TCRdb retains in-frame clones only, with some absent. The sample shows 650,000 to 800,000 clones, 80% to 90% of them seen only once. Sequencing was carried out using peripheral blood. The receptors were gathered from a woman younger than 30 with acute or convalescent COVID-19.

The chain recombines TRBV21-1 with TRBJ1-4. TRBV21-1 has pseudogene status. This CDR3 contains 19 residues. The CDR3 spells CASSKMQRRQTLRREKLFF. The CDR3 DNA reads as TGTGCCAGCAGCAAAATGCAGAGGAGGCAGACCCTTCGTCGGGAAAAACTGTTTTTT.

The rearrangement uses TRBV11-2 and TRBJ2-3, with a possible D match to TRBD2 (5 bases). Germline V lookup: CDR1 SGHAT, CDR2 FQNNGV. The CDR3 is 14 residues long. The germline V and J ends were trimmed by 7 bases and 2 bases, with 13 bases remaining between them. The CDR3 loop is CASTLAQVTDTQYF. As DNA, the CDR3 is TGTGCCAGCACCCTAGCTCAAGTCACAGATACGCAGTATTTT.

The gene calls are TRBV7-9 and TRBJ2-5, with D possibly matching TRBD2 (6 bases). CDR1 is SEHNR and CDR2 is FQNEAQ in the germline V gene (reference sequence). CDR3 size: 14 residues. V dropped 5 bases and J dropped 3 bases, with 13 bases sitting between them. In nucleotides, the CDR3 is TGTGCCAGCAGCGGCGGGGCAGGGAAAGAGACCCAGTACTTC. Protein product: CASSGGAGKETQYF.

A single count supports this clone. This sequence joins TRBV6-5 and TRBJ1-3, with D unclear. The CDR3 runs to 15 residues. From germline, CDR1 is MNHEY and CDR2 SVGAGI. Trimming removed 6 bases at V and 4 bases at J, with 16 bases between. CDR3 sequence: CASSLTGEAGNTIYF. The CDR3 DNA is TGTGCCAGCAGCCTAACCGGGGAGGCAGGAAACACCATATATTTT.

The V gene is TRBV10-2, the J gene TRBJ1-5, with unresolved D. The germline CDR1 and CDR2 sequences are WSHSY and SAAADI. The CDR3 consists of 15 residues. The V end lost 5 bases, the J end lost 4 bases, and 15 bases lay between the germline ends. As DNA, the CDR3 is TGCGCCAGCAGTCCCTTTGCAACACCGAATCAGCCCCAGCATTTT. It codes for CASSPFATPNQPQHF.

The chain couples TRBV11-2 to TRBJ2-7; TRBD1 might be the D (5 bases). There are 13 residues in the CDR3. The V gene lost 7 bases and the J gene lost 4 bases, with 14 bases spanning the gap. Germline V gene lookup returns CDR1 SGHAT and CDR2 FQNNGV. CDR3 amino acids: CASTPGRAYEQYF. The CDR3 DNA reads TGTGCCAGCACCCCGGGCAGGGCGTACGAGCAGTACTTC.

This sequence joins TRBV12-5 and TRBJ1-2, with D maybe TRBD1 (5 bases). Germline V gene sequence: CDR1 LGHNT, CDR2 FRNRAP. The V end lost 0 bases, the J end lost 8 bases, and 16 bases lay between the germline ends. The CDR3 runs to 15 residues. In nucleotides, the CDR3 is TGTGCTAGTGGTTTGGTACGGAAGACAGTCGGGGGCTACACCTTC. Translated: CASGLVRKTVGGYTF. Full variable domain (missing parts from reference TRBV12-5 and TRBJ1-2): DARVTQTPRHKVTEMGQEVTMRCQPILGHNTVFWYRQTMMQGLELLAYFRNRAPLDDSGMPKDRFSAEMPDATLATLKIQPSEPRDSAVYFCASGLVRKTVGGYTFGSGTRLTVV.

This chain joins TRBV21-1 and TRBJ1-1; the table calls TRBD1, which could not be checked here. TRBV21-1 is a pseudogene locus. The CDR3 has 12 amino acids. CDR3 protein: CASRGTGVPAFF. As DNA, the CDR3 is TGTGCCAGCAGGGGGACAGGGGTCCCAGCTTTCTTT.

The rearrangement joins TRBV2 to TRBJ1-5; 9 nucleotides agree with TRBD1. Per germline, CDR1 SNHLY and CDR2 FYNNEI. The CDR3 loop spans 15 amino acids. Unmatched junction bases numbered 3, after V lost 2 bases and J lost 4 bases. CDR3 sequence (DNA): TGTGCCAGCAGTGAATGGGACAGGGATAATCAGCCCCAGCATTTT. This encodes CASSEWDRDNQPQHF.

The chain joins TRBV29-1 to TRBJ2-3; D might be TRBD1 (5 bases). The CDR3 covers 14 residues. Germline V gene lookup returns CDR1 SQVTM and CDR2 ANQGSEA. The V end was cut by 2 bases, the J end by 4 bases, with 13 bases between. CDR3 coding DNA: TGCAGCGTTGAACGTCAGGGTAGGGCAGATACGCAGTATTTT. Its protein is CSVERQGRADTQYF.

V gene TRBV27 combines with J gene TRBJ2-7; TRBD1 agrees at 9 bases. Trimming cost V 6 bases and J 4 bases; bases outside gene matches: 7. Looked up from germline, CDR1 is MNHEY and CDR2 is SMNVEV (reference sequence). The CDR3 has 14 residues. The CDR3 reads CASRSLGQGYEQYF. In DNA, the CDR3 is TGTGCCAGCAGATCCTTGGGACAGGGTTACGAGCAGTACTTC.